This T cell receptor (beta chain) was identified in a study of T-cell reconstitution after alpha-beta-depleted transplantation in children. CDR3 size: 17 residues. Per germline, CDR1 LGHNA and CDR2 YSLEER. The V gene end was trimmed by 2 bases and the J gene end by 4 bases; junction bases not matched to a gene: 8. Preparation of the TCRbeta library used unique molecular identifiers. TCRdb analysed the PCR reads with MiXCR anew, one entry per CDR3 protein. The profile shows about 610,000 distinct CDR3 sequences, approximately 10% of them singletons. The sequence came from a human donor who donated a stem cell graft to a child with acute myeloid leukemia. The specimen was PBMCs from the stem cell graft donor, collected from the stem cell graft. The gene calls are TRBV4-3 and TRBJ2-6; 7 positions agree with TRBD2. The CDR3 region has the DNA TGCGCCAGCAGCCAACGGTCGGGGGGAGGAGGGGCCAACGTCCTGACTTTC. This sequence encodes CASSQRSGGGGANVLTF.